The entry below describes one TCR beta chain. Individuals with alopecia areata gave both lesional scalp punch biopsies and peripheral blood for collection. Germline lookup yields CDR1 SGHRS and CDR2 YFSETQ. The CDR3 is 17 amino acids. Unmatched junction bases numbered 9, after V lost 0 bases and J lost 2 bases. This sample stems from a study of CD8+ T cells in alopecia areata. The authors extracted RNA and reverse transcribed it into cDNA as the sequencing template. Generated by immunoSEQ multiplex PCR, the TCRdb table keeps only in-frame clones and is missing some. The data contain about 97,000 clones, around 45% of them seen just once; the ten biggest clones take up 1% to 1.5%.

The rearrangement joins TRBV5-1 to TRBJ2-7; the match to TRBD1 covers 9 bases. Sequencing was done on a sample of CD4+ T cells sorted from blood. The receptor's source is a human donor with alopecia areata. The CDR3 spells CASSLADWDRVAYEQYF. The CDR3 nucleotides are TGCGCCAGCAGCTTGGCTGACTGGGACAGGGTGGCCTACGAGCAGTACTTC.